These 28 T cell receptor beta chains share one sample of origin, sequenced in a study of T cells in Graves' hyperthyroidism and ophthalmopathy. What was amplified from RNA transcripts were TCR beta CDR3 regions. When the TCR CDR3 underwent first-round RT-PCR, the HTBI primer set was used. TCRdb reanalysed the multiplex PCR reads using MiXCR and keeps one entry per CDR3 protein. The sample lists over 700,000 distinct CDR3 sequences, over 35% occurring once. Sequencing was done on a sample of blood. Receptor source: a woman aged 35 to 49 with Graves' hyperthyroidism.

The rearrangement joins TRBV14 to TRBJ1-1; D remains unclear. The germline V gene encodes CDR1 SGHDN and CDR2 FVKESK. This CDR3 contains 14 residues. V was pared by 1 base and J by 1 base, with 7 bases between. The CDR3 DNA sequence: TGTGCCAGCAGCCAAGCGGCGGAGAACACTGAAGCTTTCTTT. Translation gives CASSQAAENTEAFF.

This chain joins TRBV7-9 and TRBJ1-1; the D is unclear. The CDR3 consists of 15 residues. The V end lost 1 base, the J end lost 6 bases, and 15 bases lay between the germline ends. From germline, CDR1 is SEHNR and CDR2 FQNEAQ (reference sequence). CDR3 in amino acids: CASSLGSGFLSEAFF. The CDR3 DNA reads as TGTGCCAGCAGCTTAGGGAGCGGCTTCCTTTCTGAAGCTTTCTTT.

This clonotype turned up a few times. This sequence joins TRBV12-3 or TRBV12-4 and TRBJ2-2, with D unresolved. V was pared by 4 bases and J by 2 bases, with 14 bases between. CDR3 size: 16 residues. The CDR3 loop reads CASSYRTPRNTGELFF. The CDR3, as DNA: TGTGCCAGCAGTTACCGGACGCCGCGAAACACCGGGGAGCTGTTTTTT.

This clonotype was recorded only once. The V call is TRBV7-2, the J call TRBJ1-2; a possible D gene is TRBD1 (5 bases). Germline V lookup: CDR1 SGHTA, CDR2 FQGNSA. V lost 4 bases to trimming and J lost 8 bases, with 11 bases between them. The CDR3 loop spans 12 amino acids. The CDR3 here is CASSSGVGGYTF. The CDR3 region has the DNA TGTGCCAGCAGCTCGGGGGTTGGCGGCTACACCTTC.

This clonotype was seen repeatedly, ten times or more. Germline is not matched at one junction end, which may reflect a read error. The J gene is TRBJ2-5, the V gene TRBV7-7, with 7 bases fitting TRBD2. Per germline, CDR1 SSHAT and CDR2 FNYEAQ (reference sequence). CDR3 length: 15 residues. CDR3 coding DNA: TGTGCTAGCAGCTCGACGCGGGGGAGCCAAGAGACCCAGTACTTC. Amino acids: CASSSTRGSQETQYF.

The chain recombines TRBV5-1 with TRBJ1-1, with D perhaps matching TRBD1 (6 bases). Germline CDR1 and CDR2: SGHRS and YFSETQ. This CDR3 is 12 amino acids long. V dropped 5 bases and J dropped 7 bases, with 12 bases sitting between them. The DNA for the CDR3 is TGCGCCAGCAGTCCAGGGGCGCGTGAAGCTTTCTTT. This encodes CASSPGAREAFF.

The chain carries TRBV6-1 and TRBJ1-1; D might be TRBD1 (5 bases). Trimming cost V 8 bases and J 4 bases, with 14 bases left between them. The CDR3 is 13 amino acids. Germline loops: CDR1 MNHNS, CDR2 SASEGT. CDR3 DNA sequence: TGTGCCAGCCAGGGAATTGTGAGCACTGAAGCTTTCTTT. Translating it yields CASQGIVSTEAFF.

This clonotype came up once. The J gene is TRBJ1-2, the V gene TRBV7-4, with D possibly being TRBD1 (6 bases). This CDR3 contains 14 residues. Trimming removed 5 bases from V and 3 bases from J, with 13 bases in between. Looked up from germline, CDR1 is SGHVT and CDR2 is SQSDAQ. The CDR3 DNA sequence: TGTGCCAGCAGCCGAGGGGGGTTCCACTATGGCTACACCTTC. Translating gives CASSRGGFHYGYTF.

As for this clonotype: This clone may be a read error of a much larger clone one base away. It is likely a read error, because the conserved phenylalanine at the end of the CDR3 is missing. The chain recombines TRBV11-2 with TRBJ1-1; D is undetermined. Germline V CDR1 and CDR2: SGHAT, FQNNGV. This CDR3 is 14 amino acids long. V lost 3 bases and J 1 base, leaving 9 bases between the germline ends. Here the CDR3 DNA reads TGTGCCAGCAGCTTGGCACTCGCGAACACTGAAGCTTTCCTT. It specifies CASSLALANTEAFL.

There are many counts of this clonotype. The chain links TRBV7-9 to TRBJ1-2; 8 nucleotides align to TRBD1. CDR1 and CDR2 from the germline V gene are SEHNR and FQNEAQ (reference sequence). The CDR3 extends over 15 amino acids. V gave up 0 bases and J gave up 2 bases; unmatched junction bases: 2. This CDR3 is CASSLATGANYGYTF. The CDR3 coding sequence is TGTGCCAGCAGCTTAGCGACAGGGGCGAACTATGGCTACACCTTC.

With regard to this clonotype: The DNA is omitted, as the CDR3 cannot be located on it reliably, and the CDR3 follows TCRdb's listing. This chain links TRBV12-3 or TRBV12-4 with TRBJ2-7; TRBD1 was called by the table and not checked on the DNA. The CDR3 numbers 15 amino acids, ends counted. The CDR3 spells CASSSGQGITYEQYF.

This clonotype occurred many times. The chain employs TRBV10-3 and TRBJ1-3; TRBD1 is a possible D gene (5 bases). This CDR3 is 15 amino acids long. V was clipped by 3 bases and J by 0 bases, with 9 bases between them. Germline CDR1 and CDR2: ENHRY and SYGVKD. The CDR3 sequence is CAISDTDSSGNTIYF. The DNA of the CDR3 is TGTGCCATCAGTGACACCGACAGCTCTGGAAACACCATATATTTT.

In its sample, this clonotype was seen many times. The genes are TRBV20-1 and TRBJ1-4; no clear D. Germline CDR1 reads DFQATT; CDR2 reads SNEGSKA (reference sequence). The CDR3 runs 13 residues. V shed 3 bases and J shed 5 bases, with 10 bases lying between them. CDR3 residues: CSASAISNEKLFF. DNA of the CDR3: TGCAGTGCTAGTGCGATTTCGAATGAAAAACTGTTTTTT.

This clonotype was observed a handful of times. This sequence joins TRBV10-3 and TRBJ2-6; D not certain. This CDR3 spans 17 amino acids. V was pared by 10 bases and J by 0 bases, with 19 bases between. Germline V lookup: CDR1 ENHRY, CDR2 SYGVKD. Here the CDR3 DNA reads TGTGCCACCCGTCTAATCCGCCGGAGCTCTGGGGCCAACGTCCTGACTTTC. Its translation: CATRLIRRSSGANVLTF.

The chain joins TRBV11-2 to TRBJ1-2; 9 positions agree with TRBD1. Germline trimming cut 0 bases from V and 8 bases from J; bases unmatched to any gene: 4. CDR3 length: 14 residues. From germline, CDR1 is SGHAT and CDR2 FQNNGV. The CDR3 sequence: CASSLDGTGLGYTF. The CDR3 region has the DNA TGTGCCAGCAGCTTAGATGGGACAGGGTTGGGCTACACCTTC.

This chain uses TRBV7-2 with TRBJ2-5; a weak D match, TRBD2 (6 bases). V lost 0 bases to trimming and J lost 5 bases, with 10 bases between them. Per the germline V gene, CDR1 is SGHTA and CDR2 is FQGNSA. This CDR3 contains 14 residues. Written as DNA, the CDR3 is TGTGCCAGCAGCTTAGCGGGACTGTGGGAGACCCAGTACTTC. It specifies CASSLAGLWETQYF.

The chain uses TRBV5-1 and TRBJ1-1, with TRBD1 matching 9 bases. There are 15 residues in the CDR3. Germline assignment: CDR1 SGHRS and CDR2 YFSETQ. With 0 bases clipped from V and 5 bases from J, the junction kept 5 bases outside the gene matches. The CDR3 nucleotides read TGCGCCAGCAGCTTGGAGGGACAGGGTTCGACTGAAGCTTTCTTT. Translation gives CASSLEGQGSTEAFF.

This sequence joins TRBV7-9 and TRBJ1-5; D remains ambiguous. V was trimmed by 3 bases and J by 2 bases, leaving 14 bases between them. This CDR3 is built from 16 residues. CDR1 SEHNR and CDR2 FQNEAQ come from the germline V gene (reference sequence). The CDR3 spells CASSLWGRDGNQPQHF. In DNA form, the CDR3 reads TGTGCCAGCAGCTTGTGGGGTCGGGATGGCAATCAGCCCCAGCATTTT.

This clonotype has ten or more counts. The chain combines TRBV2 with TRBJ1-6, with D uncertain. V lost 8 bases, J lost 7 bases, and 12 bases lay in between. CDR3 size: 13 residues. CDR1 and CDR2 (germline): SNHLY, FYNNEI. CDR3 amino acids: CASVGEVNSPLHF. In DNA, the CDR3 is TGTGCCAGCGTAGGTGAAGTCAATTCACCCCTCCACTTT.

The chain combines TRBV10-3 with TRBJ2-7, with 12 bases that match TRBD2. Trimming removed 10 bases from V and 6 bases from J; junction bases left unmatched: 13. Germline CDR1 and CDR2: ENHRY and SYGVKD. The CDR3 has 15 residues. CDR3 amino acids: CASRRLAGEGTEQYF. CDR3 in DNA: TGTGCCAGCAGGAGACTAGCGGGAGAGGGAACCGAGCAGTACTTC.

The chain couples TRBV4-3 to TRBJ1-1, with D unclear. Per the germline V gene, CDR1 is LGHNA and CDR2 is YSLEER. This CDR3 has 13 residues. Trimming left V 6 bases short and J 5 bases short, with 13 bases between. Written as DNA, the CDR3 is TGCGCCAGCAGTACTATCCGGAGGACTGAAGCTTTCTTT. Residues: CASSTIRRTEAFF.

This chain uses TRBV15 with TRBJ1-2; 8 nucleotides align to TRBD1. This CDR3 has 14 amino acids. With 2 bases clipped from V and 6 bases from J, the junction kept 5 bases outside the gene matches. Per the germline V gene, CDR1 is LNHNV and CDR2 is YYDKDF (reference sequence). DNA for the CDR3: TGTGCCACCAGCAGATCCAGGGGGCTGGATGGCTACACCTTC. Translating gives CATSRSRGLDGYTF.

The chain has TRBV28 and TRBJ2-2, with D unresolved. V was cut by 5 bases and J by 9 bases, with 7 bases left in between. Germline CDR1 reads MDHEN; CDR2 reads SYDVKM. The CDR3 runs to 11 residues. The CDR3 loop reads CASSLVRELFF. In DNA, the CDR3 is TGTGCCAGCAGTCTCGTCAGGGAGCTGTTTTTT. The variable domain in full, completed from reference TRBV28 and TRBJ2-2, reads DVKVTQSSRYLVKRTGEKVFLECVQDMDHENMFWYRQDPGLGLRLIYFSYDVKMKEKGDIPEGYSVSREKKERFSLILESASTNQTSMYLCASSLVRELFFGEGSRLTVL.

The rearrangement links TRBV2 to TRBJ2-7, with 9 bases fitting TRBD2. Germline-derived CDR1 and CDR2 are SNHLY and FYNNEI. The length of the CDR3 is 16 residues. Trimming removed 5 bases from V and 2 bases from J; junction bases left unmatched: 10. CDR3 amino acids: CASSLPWREGPYEQYF. The CDR3 DNA reads as TGTGCCAGCAGTTTACCGTGGCGGGAGGGTCCCTACGAGCAGTACTTC.

The chain combines TRBV10-3 with TRBJ2-7; TRBD1 aligns across 10 bases. V gave up 10 bases and J gave up 6 bases; unmatched junction bases: 18. Germline-derived CDR1 and CDR2 are ENHRY and SYGVKD. This CDR3 region has 16 residues. CDR3 bases: TGTGCCACCCAACCTGGCCCGGGGGGACAGGGGAGCGAGCAGTACTTC. Protein sequence: CATQPGPGGQGSEQYF.

This chain links TRBV7-9 with TRBJ2-6; 8 bases match TRBD1. Germline CDR1 SEHNR, CDR2 FQNEAQ (reference sequence). V dropped 5 bases and J dropped 1; count of bases not matched to a gene: 7. The length of the CDR3 is 17 residues. The CDR3 DNA is TGTGCCAGCAGCCGAGGACAGGGAGTTTCTGGGGCCAACGTCCTGACTTTC. Translating gives CASSRGQGVSGANVLTF.

This clonotype was detected once. J is TRBJ2-6 and V is TRBV7-2; D tentatively fits TRBD1 or TRBD2 (5 bases each). In germline, CDR1 is SGHTA, CDR2 FQGNSA. The CDR3 length is 16 residues. V lost 5 bases and J 1 base, leaving 12 bases between the germline ends. The CDR3 region has the DNA TGTGCCAGCAGCCCCGAGGGGTTTTCTGGGGCCAACGTCCTGACTTTC. Translating it yields CASSPEGFSGANVLTF.

The chain carries TRBV5-5 and TRBJ2-5, with 10 bases that match TRBD1. The CDR3 runs to 15 residues. V gave up 2 bases and J gave up 5 bases; unmatched junction bases: 6. Germline loops: CDR1 SGHKS, CDR2 YYEKEE (reference sequence). This chain's CDR3 is CASSLLTGGDETQYF. The CDR3 nucleotides are TGTGCCAGCAGCTTACTGACAGGGGGCGATGAGACCCAGTACTTC.